This T cell receptor (beta chain) was sequenced in a study of patients and donors after allogeneic stem cell transplantation. This clonotype was detected a few times. J was trimmed by 5 bases and V by 2 bases; bases with no gene match: 7. CDR3 length equals 15 residues. From germline, CDR1 is SGHDT and CDR2 YYEEEE. TCRdb recomputed calls from the RT-PCR reads with MiXCR, one row per CDR3 protein. The sample yields approximately 170,000 distinct CDR3 sequences, around 30% seen once. This receptor was obtained from a human donor who was either an allogeneic HSCT recipient or a stem cell or donor lymphocyte infusion donor (not recorded which). It is not recorded whose cells these are; they may come from a transplant donor. J is TRBJ2-1 and V is TRBV5-6, with 7 nucleotides matching TRBD2. The sample consisted of blood, either unsorted or a sorted T cell fraction (not recorded which). The CDR3 nucleotides are TGTGCCAGCAGCTTTCTCATTCTAGCGGACAATGAGCAGTTCTTC. It yields the protein CASSFLILADNEQFF.